This T cell receptor (beta chain) was sequenced in a study of shared clonotypes between healthy human individuals. Across the study: Plates per donor: three CD4 naive, three CD4 memory, two CD8 naive, one CD8 memory.

Participating donors were healthy, HIV-negative adults free of recent acute infections or vaccinations. CD45RA+ naive and CD45RA-negative memory subsets were separated from CD4+ cells. The authors split each subset's genomic DNA evenly across several immunoSEQ plates. Here immunoSEQ multiplex PCR was the method, and the copy in TCRdb shows in-frame clones only, minus some. The sample has roughly 2.2 million clones, 80% to 95% seen once. This CDR3 has 14 amino acids. From germline, CDR1 is SGHTA and CDR2 FQGNSA. V was trimmed by 3 bases and J by 2 bases, leaving 10 bases between them. Sequencing was done on a sample of naive CD4+ T cells from PBMCs. Sample subset: CD45RA+ positively selected. The chain carries TRBV7-2 and TRBJ1-1, with D tentatively TRBD1 (5 bases). The clonotype was recovered from a young man in good health. Some clones in this sample may be carry-over from other donors' samples. The CDR3 region has the DNA TGTGCCAGCAGCTTTGGGGCGGAAAACACTGAAGCTTTCTTT. Protein product: CASSFGAENTEAFF.